These 30 T cell receptor beta chains were all obtained from the same sample, sequenced in a study of radiotherapy plus CTLA-4 blockade in lung cancer. Assay used: immunoSEQ multiplex PCR; TCRdb lists only in-frame clones, some missing. The data hold 52,000 or so clones, with 65% to 85% observed a single time. This sample comprised peripheral blood, obtained from a patient treated with radiotherapy plus ipilimumab. Source of these receptors: a human donor with non-small cell lung cancer who had a partial response to radiotherapy plus ipilimumab.

This clone was seen a few times. This chain links TRBV6-4 with TRBJ2-3, with 10 bases fitting TRBD2. The CDR3 covers 13 residues. CDR1 and CDR2 from the germline V gene are MRHNA and SNTAGT. V gave up 3 bases and J gave up 9 bases; unmatched junction bases: 3. The CDR3 DNA reads as TGTGCCAGCAGTGAGGTTAGCGGGGGGACGCAGTATTTT. It specifies CASSEVSGGTQYF.

V usage is TRBV5-4 and J usage is TRBJ1-1; no firm D call. Trimming left V 4 bases short and J 5 bases short, with 12 bases between. Germline V gene lookup returns CDR1 SGHNT and CDR2 YYREEE (reference sequence). The CDR3 runs to 13 residues. The CDR3 protein is CASSNTGGTEAFF. CDR3 DNA: TGTGCCAGCAGCAATACGGGTGGGACTGAAGCTTTCTTT.

This chain links TRBV7-2 with TRBJ2-7, with TRBD1 identical over 7 bases. This CDR3 is built from 13 residues. J was trimmed by 4 bases and V by 4 bases; bases with no gene match: 4. Germline values: CDR1 SGHTA, CDR2 FQGNSA. The CDR3 reads CASSYTGVYEQYF. The DNA for the CDR3 is TGTGCCAGCAGCTACACAGGGGTTTACGAGCAGTACTTC.

This clone was seen a handful of times. The chain joins TRBV7-8 to TRBJ1-2; 9 bases fit TRBD1. The germline gives CDR1 SGHVS, CDR2 FQNEAQ. V shed 1 base and J 4 bases; nucleotides not matched to a gene: 7. CDR3 length equals 16 residues. CDR3 sequence reads: CASSLGQGGFIYGYTF. CDR3 DNA: TGTGCCAGCAGCTTAGGACAGGGGGGCTTTATCTATGGCTACACCTTC.

This clone was found a few times. The CDR3 spells CASSQERGLGQETQYF. CDR3 bases: TGTGCCAGCAGCCAAGAGAGGGGACTGGGCCAAGAGACCCAGTACTTC. V and J are TRBV4-2 and TRBJ2-5; weak D call: TRBD2 (6 bases). The V and J ends lost 0 bases and 1 base respectively, with 12 bases between them. Germline V gene data show CDR1 as LGHNA and CDR2 as YNFKEQ. The CDR3 runs to 16 residues.

The rearrangement joins TRBV21-1 to TRBJ2-7; TRBD1, as called in the table, went unchecked against the DNA. TRBV21-1 is a recognized pseudogene. This CDR3 has 13 amino acids. Here the CDR3 reads CASSSPRVTKQYF. CDR3 coding DNA: TGTGCCAGCAGCAGCCCCAGGGTTACGAAGCAGTACTTC.

CDR3 nucleotide sequence: TGCGCCAGCAGCCAAGATAGGACAGTCAGCACTGAAGCTTTCTTT. Translation: CASSQDRTVSTEAFF. The chain is built from TRBV4-3 and TRBJ1-1; tentative D call: TRBD1 (6 bases). V was shortened by 0 bases and J by 4 bases, with 12 bases between the two germline ends. The V gene's germline CDR1 is LGHNA and CDR2 YSLEER. The CDR3 has 15 amino acids.

J is TRBJ1-6 and V is TRBV6-5; the D is unclear. The germline gives CDR1 MNHEY, CDR2 SVGAGI. Trimming cost V 5 bases and J 16 bases, with 18 bases left between them. The CDR3 spans 13 residues. The CDR3 DNA reads TGTGCCAGCAGTGAAGCGCCCGAACCCCCTCTCCACTTT. This translates into CASSEAPEPPLHF.

This clone was observed a handful of times. V and J are TRBV28 and TRBJ2-7; 7 bases are shared with TRBD1. Trimming cost V 8 bases and J 4 bases; bases outside gene matches: 11. Germline-derived CDR1 and CDR2 are MDHEN and SYDVKM. CDR3 length: 14 amino acids. The CDR3 DNA reads TGTGCCAGCGGACGGACAGGAGAGACATACGAGCAGTACTTC. Protein sequence: CASGRTGETYEQYF. The full variable domain, its missing parts supplied by reference TRBV28 and TRBJ2-7, is DVKVTQSSRYLVKRTGEKVFLECVQDMDHENMFWYRQDPGLGLRLIYFSYDVKMKEKGDIPEGYSVSREKKERFSLILESASTNQTSMYLCASGRTGETYEQYFGPGTRLTVT.

The chain links TRBV6-5 to TRBJ2-3; D might be TRBD2 (7 bases). CDR3 length: 15 residues. V was cut by 4 bases and J by 5 bases, with 16 bases left in between. The germline CDR1 and CDR2 sequences are MNHEY and SVGAGI. The CDR3 DNA reads TGTGCCAGCAGTTCCCCCGGGGGGCGCGTAGATACGCAGTATTTT. Protein sequence: CASSSPGGRVDTQYF.

J is TRBJ2-3 and V is TRBV7-6; the match to TRBD1 covers 8 bases. With V trimmed by 0 bases and J by 2 bases, 7 bases remained unmatched. The CDR3 is 17 residues long. Germline V lookup: CDR1 SGHVS, CDR2 FNYEAQ. The CDR3 spells CASSLAAGGGHTDTQYF. CDR3 nucleotides: TGTGCCAGCAGCTTAGCGGCAGGGGGCGGTCACACAGATACGCAGTATTTT.

J is TRBJ2-5 and V is TRBV7-6; a weak D match, TRBD1 (6 bases). The germline CDR1 and CDR2 sequences are SGHVS and FNYEAQ. The V end lost 1 base, the J end lost 5 bases, and 14 bases lay between the germline ends. There are 15 residues in the CDR3. The CDR3: CASSLDPGAGETQYF. In DNA, the CDR3 is TGTGCCAGCAGCTTAGATCCAGGGGCAGGGGAGACCCAGTACTTC.

The gene calls are TRBV4-3 and TRBJ1-4; D not certain. Per germline, CDR1 LGHNA and CDR2 YSLEER. The CDR3 sequence is 16 residues long. V shed 0 bases and J shed 8 bases, with 16 bases lying between them. The CDR3 DNA sequence: TGCGCCAGCAGCCAAGAAATACCGGGCCGAGGGGAAAAACTGTTTTTT. Translation gives CASSQEIPGRGEKLFF.

The rearrangement joins TRBV28 to TRBJ2-7; 11 positions match TRBD1. Germline-derived CDR1 and CDR2 are MDHEN and SYDVKM. This CDR3 has 18 residues. V was clipped by 2 bases and J by 2 bases; unmatched bases: 11. The CDR3 DNA reads TGTGCCAGCAGTTTAGTATGGGACAGGGGGGAAATGGCCTACGAGCAGTACTTC. Amino acid sequence: CASSLVWDRGEMAYEQYF.

The rearrangement links TRBV7-3 to TRBJ2-1; a weak D match, TRBD2 (5 bases). V was clipped by 4 bases and J by 0 bases, with 7 bases between them. Germline-derived CDR1 and CDR2 are SGHTA and FQGTGA. The CDR3 contains 14 residues. The CDR3 DNA follows: TGTGCCAGCAGCTATCTAGCCTCCTACAATGAGCAGTTCTTC. Translating gives CASSYLASYNEQFF.

The CDR3 loop reads CASSLVGGGEKLFF. The CDR3 region has the DNA TGTGCCAGCAGCTTAGTAGGGGGCGGTGAAAAACTGTTTTTT. The chain is built from TRBV7-9 and TRBJ1-4, with TRBD1 identical over 7 bases. The CDR3 is 14 residues long. J lost 7 bases, V lost 1 base, and 3 bases had no gene match. The germline CDR1 and CDR2 sequences are SEHNR and FQNEAQ (reference sequence).

The J gene is TRBJ1-2, the V gene TRBV5-8; 12 nucleotides agree with TRBD1. Germline V gene data show CDR1 as SGHTS and CDR2 as YDEGEE. CDR3 length: 18 residues. V was pared by 4 bases and J by 7 bases, with 17 bases of the junction left unmatched. CDR3 nucleotide sequence: TGTGCCAGCAGCCCTGACCGGGGGACAGGGGGCGCAGGGTTTGGCTACACCTTC. It specifies CASSPDRGTGGAGFGYTF.

The gene calls are TRBV2 and TRBJ2-5; 10 bases align to TRBD2. Germline-derived CDR1 and CDR2 are SNHLY and FYNNEI. The V and J ends lost 2 bases and 2 bases, in that order; junction bases with no gene match: 11. The CDR3 length is 18 residues. The CDR3 coding sequence is TGTGCCAGCAGTGAACAGCGGGGGGGAGGGATATCGCAAGAGACCCAGTACTTC. Protein product: CASSEQRGGGISQETQYF. The full variable domain, its missing parts supplied by reference TRBV2 and TRBJ2-5, is EPEVTQTPSHQVTQMGQEVILRCVPISNHLYFYWYRQILGQKVEFLVSFYNNEISEKSEIFDDQFSVERPDGSNFTLKIRSTKLEDSAMYFCASSEQRGGGISQETQYFGPGTRLLVL.

This clone occurred once. The rearrangement joins TRBV5-1 to TRBJ2-6; tentatively, D is TRBD1 (5 bases). Germline loops: CDR1 SGHRS, CDR2 YFSETQ. The CDR3 contains 15 residues. The V end was cut by 4 bases, the J end by 0 bases, with 8 bases between. The CDR3 loop is CASSDRASGANVLTF. The CDR3 DNA reads as TGCGCCAGCAGCGACAGAGCCTCTGGGGCCAACGTCCTGACTTTC.

The chain couples TRBV11-3 to TRBJ2-3; the match to TRBD2 covers 13 bases. The CDR3 extends over 15 amino acids. Losses at the gene ends were 3 bases for V and 4 bases for J; bases not matched to a gene: 1. Looked up from germline, CDR1 is SGHNT and CDR2 is YENEEA. The CDR3: CASSLTSGRSDTQYF. The CDR3 nucleotides read TGTGCCAGCAGCTTGACTAGCGGGAGGTCAGATACGCAGTATTTT.

This rearrangement joins TRBV6-1 to TRBJ1-6; D is uncertain. CDR1 MNHNS and CDR2 SASEGT come from the germline V gene. V was clipped by 7 bases and J by 7 bases, with 17 bases between them. The CDR3 length is 15 residues. The CDR3 nucleotides are TGTGCCAGCATCGAGGCTCCGGGTGACAATTCACCCCTCCACTTT. Residues: CASIEAPGDNSPLHF.

The chain links TRBV7-9 to TRBJ1-2; 9 nucleotides align to TRBD1. The CDR3 totals 15 residues. With 2 bases clipped from V and 4 bases from J, the junction kept 5 bases outside the gene matches. The germline V gene has CDR1 SEHNR and CDR2 FQNEAQ (reference sequence). The CDR3 coding sequence is TGTGCCAGCAGCTTAACAGGGGGCTCCATCTATGGCTACACCTTC. This codes for CASSLTGGSIYGYTF.

This clone has more than one count but fewer than ten. The chain recombines TRBV6-5 with TRBJ1-5, with D perhaps TRBD1 (6 bases). With 2 bases removed from V and 11 bases from J, the gap between germline ends came to 19 bases. Germline CDR1 is MNHEY and CDR2 is SVGAGI. The length of the CDR3 is 15 residues. DNA of the CDR3: TGTGCCAGCAGTTACCTAAAGACAGGACCTGGAGCCCAGCATTTT. Its translation is CASSYLKTGPGAQHF.

This chain connects TRBV25-1 to TRBJ1-2; TRBD1 matches 7 bases. The V segment lost 4 bases and the J segment 3 bases; nucleotides outside the gene matches: 8. CDR1 is MGHDK and CDR2 is SYGVNS in the germline V gene. The CDR3 has 15 residues. The CDR3 DNA is TGTGCCAGCAGTGGGGGACAGATCAATCACTATGGCTACACCTTC. Translation gives CASSGGQINHYGYTF.

This clone was seen a handful of times. The chain employs TRBV11-3 and TRBJ2-1, with D perhaps matching TRBD1 (5 bases). The CDR3 contains 16 residues. CDR1 is SGHNT, CDR2 YENEEA, per germline. V was trimmed by 1 base and J by 8 bases, leaving 18 bases between them. This CDR3 is CASSLGSGFSNDEQFF. The CDR3 nucleotides read TGTGCCAGCAGCTTAGGGTCAGGGTTCTCAAACGATGAGCAGTTCTTC.

The CDR3 sequence is CASSWTGGENSPLHF. For the CDR3, the DNA is TGTGCCAGCAGCTGGACAGGGGGCGAAAATTCACCCCTCCACTTT. This rearrangement joins TRBV2 to TRBJ1-6; TRBD1 matches 11 bases. From germline, CDR1 is SNHLY and CDR2 FYNNEI. The CDR3 spans 15 residues. Trimming cost V 6 bases and J 7 bases; bases outside gene matches: 5.

The rearrangement uses TRBV28 and TRBJ2-3; D remains ambiguous. From germline, CDR1 is MDHEN and CDR2 SYDVKM. Between the trimmed V and J ends, which lost 4 bases and 9 bases, there was a span of 14 bases. The CDR3 is 13 amino acids. The CDR3 DNA sequence: TGTGCCAGCAGTTCCCCGACGACGGAGACGCAGTATTTT. Protein product: CASSSPTTETQYF.

This chain uses TRBV5-1 with TRBJ2-5; 12 bases are a match to TRBD2. The germline V gene has CDR1 SGHRS and CDR2 YFSETQ. This CDR3 spans 15 amino acids. V lost 4 bases and J lost 5; bases outside the gene matches: 6. The CDR3 region is CASSKGLAGTETQYF. The CDR3, as DNA: TGCGCCAGCAGCAAGGGACTAGCGGGCACGGAGACCCAGTACTTC.

The table lists this clone with a few counts. This chain connects TRBV2 to TRBJ2-7, with a weak D call TRBD2 (6 bases). V lost 7 bases and J 0 bases, leaving 13 bases between the germline ends. In germline, CDR1 is SNHLY, CDR2 FYNNEI. This CDR3 has 14 amino acids. CDR3 nucleotides: TGTGCCAGCACCCGGGACTTTTACTCCTACGAGCAGTACTTC. Translated, it gives CASTRDFYSYEQYF.

This chain joins TRBV5-1 and TRBJ1-1; D is ambiguous. The germline gives CDR1 SGHRS, CDR2 YFSETQ. This CDR3 has 12 amino acids. Trimming cost V 0 bases and J 11 bases, with 11 bases left between them. The CDR3: CASSLGGSLAFF. The CDR3 coding sequence is TGCGCCAGCAGCTTGGGCGGCAGTCTGGCTTTCTTT.